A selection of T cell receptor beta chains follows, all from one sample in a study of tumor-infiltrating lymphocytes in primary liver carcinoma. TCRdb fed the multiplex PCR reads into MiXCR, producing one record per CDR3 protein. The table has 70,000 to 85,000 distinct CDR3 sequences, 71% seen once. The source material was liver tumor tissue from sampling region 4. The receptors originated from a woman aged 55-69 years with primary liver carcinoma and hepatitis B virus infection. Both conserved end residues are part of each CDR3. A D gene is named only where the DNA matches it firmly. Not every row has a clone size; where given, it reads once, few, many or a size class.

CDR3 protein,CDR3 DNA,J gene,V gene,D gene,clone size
CASSISAGGEAFF,TGTGCCAGTAGTATTAGTGCAGGAGGTGAAGCTTTCTTT,TRBJ1-1,TRBV19,-,few
CACRFSGGINQPQHF,TGTGCCTGCAGATTTTCAGGGGGTATCAATCAGCCCCAGCATTTT,TRBJ1-5,TRBV28,TRBD1,-
CASRGVVTGELFF,TGTGCCAGCAGGGGTGTTGTCACCGGGGAGCTGTTTTTT,TRBJ2-2,TRBV2,-,-
CASSEKAASGSAIYF,TGTGCCAGCAGTGAAAAGGCGGCCTCTGGAAGCGCCATATATTTT,TRBJ1-3,TRBV6-1,-,-
CASRPGTGRETQYF,TGCGCCAGCAGACCCGGGACAGGGAGAGAGACCCAGTACTTC,TRBJ2-5,TRBV5-1,TRBD1,-
CASSSPGVTEAFF,TGTGCCAGCAGTTCCCCCGGAGTCACTGAAGCTTTCTTT,TRBJ1-1,TRBV6-5,-,-
CAWSGSGIAAFF,TGTGCCTGGAGTGGATCAGGGATTGCAGCTTTCTTT,TRBJ1-1,TRBV30,-,many
CARNQPNRENRPQHF,TGCGCCAGAAACCAACCCAACAGGGAGAATCGGCCCCAGCATTTT,TRBJ1-5,TRBV4-1,-,-
CASSFEDSYKQYF,TGTGCCAGCAGTTTCGAGGACAGCTACAAGCAGTACTTC,TRBJ2-7,TRBV11-1,-,-
CASSPRTGEAFF,TGTGCCAGCTCACCCAGGACAGGAGAAGCTTTCTTT,TRBJ1-1,TRBV18,TRBD1,-
CASSFGLAGTDTQYF,TGTGCCAGCAGCTTCGGACTAGCGGGTACAGATACGCAGTATTTT,TRBJ2-3,TRBV7-9,TRBD2,many
CASSEVGGSLNIQYF,TGTGCCAGCAGTGAAGTCGGCGGGAGCTTGAACATTCAGTACTTC,TRBJ2-4,TRBV6-1,TRBD2,many
CVSKLGSDTEAFF,TGTGTCAGCAAATTAGGGAGTGATACTGAAGCTTTCTTT,TRBJ1-1,TRBV6-1,-,once
CARSLAAAARGELFF,TGTGCCCGCAGTTTGGCAGCGGCTGCCCGGGGTGAGCTGTTCTTC,TRBJ2-1,TRBV11-3,-,-
CATSDLGGTVNEQFF,TGTGCCACCAGTGATTTAGGGGGGACGGTCAATGAGCAGTTCTTC,TRBJ2-1,TRBV24-1,-,many
CVSSPQTSRGYTF,TGCGTCAGCAGCCCACAGACAAGTCGAGGCTACACATTC,TRBJ1-2,TRBV5-1,-,-
CTSSITDRPYDEQFF,TGCACCAGCAGCATCACTGACAGGCCCTACGATGAGCAGTTCTTC,TRBJ2-1,TRBV5-1,-,-
CASSEGAGVQETQYF,TGTGCCAGCAGTGAAGGGGCGGGAGTCCAAGAGACCCAGTACTTC,TRBJ2-5,TRBV6-1,TRBD2,many
CASSLTGAGANVLTF,TGTGCCAGCAGCTTGACTGGAGCTGGGGCCAACGTCCTGACTTTC,TRBJ2-6,TRBV5-6,-,many
CVSSIGGSTGELFF,TGTGTCAGCAGTATAGGGGGTAGCACCGGGGAGCTGTTTTTC,TRBJ2-2,TRBV6-1,-,-
CDSSLNIGLAGAETQYF,TGTGACAGCAGCTTGAATATCGGACTAGCTGGAGCAGAGACCCAGTACTTC,TRBJ2-5,TRBV5-6,TRBD2,-
CARSYGPSRQPQHF,TGTGCCAGAAGTTACGGGCCCAGCCGTCAGCCCCAGCATTTT,TRBJ1-5,TRBV6-5,-,-
CASKKGLAGAITIQYF,TGTGCCAGTAAAAAAGGACTAGCGGGAGCCATAACCATTCAGTACTTC,TRBJ2-4,TRBV6-6,TRBD2,once
CSAGGTGDGLSCNSPLHF,TGCAGTGCTGGGGGGACGGGGGACGGGCTCTCCTGTAATTCACCCCTTCACTTT,TRBJ1-6,TRBV20-1,-,-
CASSQDQLTYEQYF,TGTGCCAGCAGTCAGGACCAGTTAACCTACGAGCAGTACTTC,TRBJ2-7,TRBV12-3/TRBV12-4,-,many
CASSLGTGGNYKQYF,TGTGCCAGCAGCCTCGGGACAGGGGGAAACTACAAGCAGTACTTC,TRBJ2-7,TRBV11-3,TRBD1,-
CASRERTSGDSTDAQYF,TGTGCTAGCAGGGAACGTACTAGCGGAGACAGCACAGATGCGCAGTATTTT,TRBJ2-3,TRBV6-1,TRBD2,-
CTSSYSGGVAGELFF,TGTACCAGCAGTTACTCTGGGGGCGTAGCCGGGGAGCTGTTTTTT,TRBJ2-2,TRBV6-6,-,-
CASSQTASQSWNDQFF,TGCGCCAGCAGTCAAACCGCCAGCCAATCGTGGAATGATCAGTTCTTC,TRBJ2-1,TRBV11-3,-,-
CACSLTHGQAYRGEQFF,TGTGCCTGCAGCTTAACCCACGGACAGGCGTACAGGGGTGAACAGTTCTTC,TRBJ2-1,TRBV11-2,TRBD1,-
CASSFSGTGKSYEQYF,TGTGCCAGCAGCTTTTCCGGGACAGGGAAATCCTACGAGCAGTACTTC,TRBJ2-7,TRBV12-3/TRBV12-4,TRBD1,many
CASSFREPQHF,TGCGCCAGCAGCTTCCGGGAGCCCCAGCATTTT,TRBJ1-5,TRBV5-1,-,many
CASSLEDSSSGAKVLTF,TGTGCCAGCAGCTTAGAGGACAGTTCCTCTGGGGCCAAGGTCCTGACTTTC,TRBJ2-6,TRBV11-2,-,-
CSAPRQDRAGELFF,TGCAGTGCTCCTCGCCAGGACAGGGCCGGGGAGCTGTTTTTT,TRBJ2-2,TRBV20-1,TRBD1,-
CASSEEGDTEALF,TGTGCCAGCAGTGAGGAGGGGGACACCGAAGCTTTATTT,TRBJ1-1,TRBV6-6,-,-
CSVEASSREGVSTDTQYF,TGCAGCGTTGAAGCGTCGAGCAGGGAGGGGGTTAGCACAGATACGCAGTATTTT,TRBJ2-3,TRBV29-1,-,once
CASSFSGPHDIEQFF,TGTGCCAGCAGCTTTAGCGGGCCACACGACATTGAGCAGTTCTTC,TRBJ2-1,TRBV11-2,TRBD2,-
CASSRSYEQYF,TGCGCCAGCAGCCGCTCCTACGAGCAGTACTTC,TRBJ2-7,TRBV5-1,-,many
CATSDPSLVGVKNEQFF,TGTGCCACCAGTGACCCATCACTAGTGGGAGTTAAAAATGAGCAGTTCTTC,TRBJ2-1,TRBV24-1,-,-
CASRLGRQGNYGYTF,TGTGCCAGCAGGTTAGGGAGACAGGGTAACTATGGTTACACCTTC,TRBJ1-2,TRBV12-3/TRBV12-4,TRBD1,-
CASSFTGASSGNTIYF,TGTGCCAGCAGCTTTACAGGGGCCAGCTCTGGAAACACCATATATTTT,TRBJ1-3,TRBV11-2,TRBD1,many
CASSSPDWGEYEQYF,TGTGCCAGCAGCTCCCCGGATTGGGGGGAATACGAGCAGTACTTC,TRBJ2-7,TRBV5-4,-,once
CSVDSLSNTEAFF,TGCAGCGTTGATTCGCTGTCTAACACTGAAGCTTTCTTT,TRBJ1-1,TRBV29-1,-,-
CASRPSATSRDTQYF,TGCGCTAGCAGGCCCTCTGCGACTAGCAGAGATACGCAGTATTTT,TRBJ2-3,TRBV11-2,TRBD2,-
CVWSVQGNQPQHF,TGTGTCTGGAGTGTTCAGGGGAATCAGCCCCAGCATTTT,TRBJ1-5,TRBV30,-,few
CASSVGTGITGNTIYF,TGTGCCAGCAGCGTGGGTACAGGGATTACTGGAAACACCATATATTTT,TRBJ1-3,TRBV9,-,-
CAWSSRGKTGETGIWSGANVLTF,TGTGCCTGGAGTTCTCGAGGGAAGACGGGAGAGACAGGGATCTGGTCTGGGGCCAACGTCCTGACTTTC,TRBJ2-6,TRBV30,-,many
CASSQADRGRNEQFF,TGCGCCAGCAGCCAAGCAGACAGGGGGCGGAATGAGCAGTTCTTC,TRBJ2-1,TRBV4-1,TRBD1,many
CSAISGGGGSGYEQCF,TGCAGTGCTATCTCGGGTGGTGGTGGGAGTGGGTACGAGCAGTGCTTC,TRBJ2-7,TRBV20-1,-,-
CASSESTSLRETQYF,TGCGCCAGCAGTGAGTCTACCAGCCTGAGGGAGACCCAGTACTTC,TRBJ2-5,TRBV10-1,-,once
CASSRWTGIDTGELFF,TGTGCCAGCAGCCGATGGACAGGGATCGACACCGGGGAGCTGTTTTTT,TRBJ2-2,TRBV13,TRBD1,many
CASSRLLSGVSSYEQYF,TGCGCCAGCAGCCGGTTGCTATCGGGGGTTTCTTCCTACGAGCAGTACTTC,TRBJ2-7,TRBV4-1,-,-
CTSSLWRMSSYNEQFF,TGTACCAGCAGCTTATGGCGGATGAGCTCCTACAATGAGCAGTTCTTC,TRBJ2-1,TRBV11-2,-,-
CASNLGDRSEAFF,TGTGCCAGCAATTTGGGGGACAGATCCGAAGCTTTCTTT,TRBJ1-1,TRBV28,TRBD1,-
CASSIGRRDTQYF,TGTGCCAGCAGCATAGGTCGAAGAGATACGCAGTATTTT,TRBJ2-3,TRBV11-2,-,-
CASSPDFPREGSYERYF,TGTGCCAGCAGCCCCGACTTCCCTCGGGAGGGCTCCTACGAGCGATACTTC,TRBJ2-7,TRBV11-2,TRBD2,-
CPSSPRGHQETQYF,TGCCCTAGCAGCCCGAGGGGGCACCAAGAGACCCAGTACTTC,TRBJ2-5,TRBV5-1,TRBD1,-
CARSYRGSRADTQYF,TGTGCCAGGAGTTACCGTGGGAGTCGAGCAGATACGCAGTATTTT,TRBJ2-3,TRBV6-5,-,-
CSVGGRAGVYGYTF,TGCAGCGTTGGGGGCCGGGCAGGGGTCTATGGCTACACTTTC,TRBJ1-2,TRBV29-1,-,-